Listed here are 3 T cell receptor beta chains from one sample, sequenced in a study of blood T cells in healthy people across ages. Together with a sample-barcoded 5' primer, a J-beta primer mix was included in a second PCR lasting roughly 6 to 12 cycles. TCRdb processed the 5' RACE reads anew with MiXCR; each CDR3 protein has one entry. The table includes 550,000 to 700,000 distinct CDR3 sequences, 25% to 30% detected once. The specimen sequenced was blood. These receptors originate from a woman aged 70-85 years in good health.

The rearrangement joins TRBV6-5 to TRBJ2-7; 8 bases fit TRBD2. This CDR3 contains 15 residues. V shed 6 bases, J shed 2 bases, and the junction held 9 bases outside the gene matches. Germline V gene lookup returns CDR1 MNHEY and CDR2 SVGAGI. CDR3 loop: CASSQTSAGPYEQYF. The CDR3 bases are TGTGCCAGCAGCCAGACTAGCGCTGGCCCCTACGAGCAGTACTTC.

The chain combines TRBV7-6 with TRBJ2-1, with 14 nucleotides matching TRBD2. The CDR3 spans 20 residues. CDR1 SGHVS and CDR2 FNYEAQ come from the germline V gene. J was trimmed by 1 base and V by 3 bases; bases with no gene match: 11. The CDR3 region is CASSFRAGGLAGVSYNEQFF. In DNA form, the CDR3 reads TGTGCCAGCAGCTTCCGGGCAGGGGGACTAGCGGGGGTGTCCTACAATGAGCAGTTCTTC.

The chain joins TRBV5-1 to TRBJ2-5; D is undetermined. The DNA end is a closer match to TRBJ2-1, so the J assignment may be wrong. Germline V lookup: CDR1 SGHRS, CDR2 YFSETQ. The CDR3 is 13 amino acids. The CDR3 DNA sequence: TGCGCCAGCAGCTTGGACCCCGCAGGCGAGCAGTTCTTC. Its protein is CASSLDPAGEQFF.